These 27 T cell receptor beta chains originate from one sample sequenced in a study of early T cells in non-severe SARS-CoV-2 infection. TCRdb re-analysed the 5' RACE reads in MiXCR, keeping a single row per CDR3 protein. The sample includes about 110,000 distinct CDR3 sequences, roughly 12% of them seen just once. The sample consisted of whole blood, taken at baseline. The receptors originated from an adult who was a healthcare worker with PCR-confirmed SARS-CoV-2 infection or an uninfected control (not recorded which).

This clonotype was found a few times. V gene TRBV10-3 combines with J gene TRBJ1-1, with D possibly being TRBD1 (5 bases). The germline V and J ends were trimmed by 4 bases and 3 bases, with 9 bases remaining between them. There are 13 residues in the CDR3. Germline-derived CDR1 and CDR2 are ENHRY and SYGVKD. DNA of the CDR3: TGTGCCATCAGTGGGACGGGACACACTGAAGCTTTCTTT. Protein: CAISGTGHTEAFF.

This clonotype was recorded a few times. The CDR3 reads CASSWESAGSGANVLTF. In nucleotides, the CDR3 is TGTGCCAGCAGTTGGGAGTCGGCGGGCTCTGGGGCCAACGTCCTGACTTTC. The chain has TRBV2 and TRBJ2-6, with D tentatively TRBD2 (5 bases). Looked up from germline, CDR1 is SNHLY and CDR2 is FYNNEI. V was cut by 5 bases and J by 0 bases, with 14 bases left in between. The CDR3 loop spans 17 amino acids. The full variable domain, completed using reference TRBV2 and TRBJ2-6, is EPEVTQTPSHQVTQMGQEVILRCVPISNHLYFYWYRQILGQKVEFLVSFYNNEISEKSEIFDDQFSVERPDGSNFTLKIRSTKLEDSAMYFCASSWESAGSGANVLTFGAGSRLTVL.

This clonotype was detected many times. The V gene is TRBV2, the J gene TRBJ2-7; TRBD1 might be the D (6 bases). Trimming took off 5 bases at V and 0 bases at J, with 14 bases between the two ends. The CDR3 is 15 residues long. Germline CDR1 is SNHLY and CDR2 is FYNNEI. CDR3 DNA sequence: TGTGCCAGCAGTCCCCAGGGGCTCAACTCCTACGAGCAGTACTTC. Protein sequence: CASSPQGLNSYEQYF.

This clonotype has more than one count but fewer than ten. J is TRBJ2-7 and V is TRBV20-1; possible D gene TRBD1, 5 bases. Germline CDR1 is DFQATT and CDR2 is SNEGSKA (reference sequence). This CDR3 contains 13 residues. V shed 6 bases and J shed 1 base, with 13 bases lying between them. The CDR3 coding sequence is TGCAGTGCGCGCCAGGCAGGGTCCTACGAGCAGTACTTC. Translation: CSARQAGSYEQYF.

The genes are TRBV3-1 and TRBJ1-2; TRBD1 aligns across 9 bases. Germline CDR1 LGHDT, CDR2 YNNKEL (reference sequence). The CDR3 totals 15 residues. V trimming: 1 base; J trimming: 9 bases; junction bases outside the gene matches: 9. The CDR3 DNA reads TGTGCCAGCAGCCAAGGAAAACAGGGGGCGAGGAGCTACACCTTC. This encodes CASSQGKQGARSYTF. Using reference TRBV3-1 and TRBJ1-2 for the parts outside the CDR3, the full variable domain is DTAVSQTPKYLVTQMGNDKSIKCEQNLGHDTMYWYKQDSKKFLKIMFSYNNKELIINETVPNRFSPKSPDKAHLNLHINSLELGDSAVYFCASSQGKQGARSYTFGSGTRLTVV.

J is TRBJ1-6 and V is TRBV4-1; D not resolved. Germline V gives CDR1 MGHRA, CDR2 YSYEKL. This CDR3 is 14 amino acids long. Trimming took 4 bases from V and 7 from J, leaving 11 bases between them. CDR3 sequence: CASSPTTLNSPLHF. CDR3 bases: TGCGCCAGCAGCCCCACGACACTGAATTCACCCCTCCACTTT.

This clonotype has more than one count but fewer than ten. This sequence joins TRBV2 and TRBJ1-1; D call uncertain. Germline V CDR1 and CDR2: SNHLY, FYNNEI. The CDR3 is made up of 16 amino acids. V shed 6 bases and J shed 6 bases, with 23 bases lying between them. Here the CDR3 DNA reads TGTGCCAGCAGACCGGTCCCTCCCTCGGGATTTGCTGAAGCTTTCTTT. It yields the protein CASRPVPPSGFAEAFF.

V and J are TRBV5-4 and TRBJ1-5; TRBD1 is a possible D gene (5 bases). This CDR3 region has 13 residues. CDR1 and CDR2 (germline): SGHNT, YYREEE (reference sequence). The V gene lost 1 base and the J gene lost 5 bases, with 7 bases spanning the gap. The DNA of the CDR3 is TGTGCCAGCAGCTTGTGGGGGGATCAGCCCCAGCATTTT. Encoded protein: CASSLWGDQPQHF.

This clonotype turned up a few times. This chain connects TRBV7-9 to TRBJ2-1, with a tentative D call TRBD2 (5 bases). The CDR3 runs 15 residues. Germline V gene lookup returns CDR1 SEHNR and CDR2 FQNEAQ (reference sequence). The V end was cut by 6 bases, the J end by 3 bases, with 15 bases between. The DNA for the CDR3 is TGTGCCAGCAGTCAGGCGGGCATCAGCTACAATGAGCAGTTCTTC. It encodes CASSQAGISYNEQFF.

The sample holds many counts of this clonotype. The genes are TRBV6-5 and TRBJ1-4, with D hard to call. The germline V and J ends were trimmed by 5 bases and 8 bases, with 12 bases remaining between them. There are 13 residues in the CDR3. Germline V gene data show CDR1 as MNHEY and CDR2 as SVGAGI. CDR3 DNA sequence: TGTGCCAGCAGTGACCAGCGAGGGGAAAAACTGTTTTTT. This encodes CASSDQRGEKLFF.

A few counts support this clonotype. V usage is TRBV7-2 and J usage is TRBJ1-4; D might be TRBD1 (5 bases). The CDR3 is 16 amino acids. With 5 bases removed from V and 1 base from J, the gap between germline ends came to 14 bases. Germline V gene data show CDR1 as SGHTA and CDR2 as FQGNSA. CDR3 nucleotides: TGTGCCAGCAGCCCCCGTGTGAGGGGAACTAATGAAAAACTGTTTTTT. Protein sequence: CASSPRVRGTNEKLFF.

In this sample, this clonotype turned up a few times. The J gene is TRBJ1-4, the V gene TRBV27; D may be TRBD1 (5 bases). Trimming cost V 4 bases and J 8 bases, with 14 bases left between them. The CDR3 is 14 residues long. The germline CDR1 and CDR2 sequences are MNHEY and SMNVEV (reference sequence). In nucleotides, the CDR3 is TGTGCCAGCAGTTCGACAGTTATAAGGGAAAAACTGTTTTTT. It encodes CASSSTVIREKLFF.

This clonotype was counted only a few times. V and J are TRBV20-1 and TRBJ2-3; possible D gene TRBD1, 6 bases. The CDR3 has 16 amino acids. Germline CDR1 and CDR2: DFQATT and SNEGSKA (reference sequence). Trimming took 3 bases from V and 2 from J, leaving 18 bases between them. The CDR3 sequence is CSASAPKGDLTDTQYF. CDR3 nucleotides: TGCAGTGCTAGTGCCCCTAAGGGGGATCTCACAGATACGCAGTATTTT.

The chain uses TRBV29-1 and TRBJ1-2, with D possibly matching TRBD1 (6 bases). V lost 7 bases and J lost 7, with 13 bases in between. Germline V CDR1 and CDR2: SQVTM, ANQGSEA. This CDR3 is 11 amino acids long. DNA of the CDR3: TGCAGCGCCTACAGGGAGGCTGGCTACACCTTC. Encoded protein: CSAYREAGYTF.

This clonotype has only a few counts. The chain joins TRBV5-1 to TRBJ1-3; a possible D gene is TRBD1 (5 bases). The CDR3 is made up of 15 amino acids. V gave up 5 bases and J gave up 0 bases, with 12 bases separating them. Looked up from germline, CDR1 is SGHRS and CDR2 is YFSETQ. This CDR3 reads CASRLQVDSGNTIYF. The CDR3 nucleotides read TGCGCCAGCAGACTACAGGTTGACTCTGGAAACACCATATATTTT.

The CDR3 DNA sequence: TGCAGCGTTGAGAACCCGGTAGGCACCGGGGAGCTGTTTTTT. The encoded protein is CSVENPVGTGELFF. V and J are TRBV29-1 and TRBJ2-2; D gene unclear. The germline V gene has CDR1 SQVTM and CDR2 ANQGSEA. Trimming took 3 bases from V and 4 from J, leaving 12 bases between them. The CDR3 runs to 14 residues.

The CDR3 DNA sequence: TGCAGTGCTAGATCCCGAAGGCTAGCGGGAGTAATCTACGAGCAGTACTTC. This encodes CSARSRRLAGVIYEQYF. The rearrangement joins TRBV20-1 to TRBJ2-7; 10 bases are shared with TRBD2. Germline CDR1 reads DFQATT; CDR2 reads SNEGSKA (reference sequence). J gave up 3 bases and V 2 bases, and 13 bases lay outside the gene matches. The CDR3 extends over 17 amino acids.

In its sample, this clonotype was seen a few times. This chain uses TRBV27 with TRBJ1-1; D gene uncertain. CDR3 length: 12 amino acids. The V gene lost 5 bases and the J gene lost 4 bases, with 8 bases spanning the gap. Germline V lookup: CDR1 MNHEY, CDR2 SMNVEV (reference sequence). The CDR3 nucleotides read TGTGCCAGCAGTAGGGCGGGCACTGAAGCTTTCTTT. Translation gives CASSRAGTEAFF.

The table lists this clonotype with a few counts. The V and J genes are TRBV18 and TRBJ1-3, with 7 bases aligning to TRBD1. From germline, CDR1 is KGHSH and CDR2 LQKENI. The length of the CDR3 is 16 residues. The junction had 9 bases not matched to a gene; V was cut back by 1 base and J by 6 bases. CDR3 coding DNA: TGTGCCAGCTCACCACAGACAGGGTCTGCGGAAAACACCATATATTTT. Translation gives CASSPQTGSAENTIYF.

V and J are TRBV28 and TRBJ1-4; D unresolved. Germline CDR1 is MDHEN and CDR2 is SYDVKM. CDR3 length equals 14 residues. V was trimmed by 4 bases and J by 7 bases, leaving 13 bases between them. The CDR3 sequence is CASSSRSEGEKLFF. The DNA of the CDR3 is TGTGCCAGCAGTTCCCGCTCGGAAGGTGAAAAACTGTTTTTT.

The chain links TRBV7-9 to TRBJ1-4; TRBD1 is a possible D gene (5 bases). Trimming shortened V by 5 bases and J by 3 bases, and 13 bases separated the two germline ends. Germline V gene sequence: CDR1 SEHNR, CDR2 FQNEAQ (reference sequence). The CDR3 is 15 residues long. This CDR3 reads CASSREGTSNEKLFF. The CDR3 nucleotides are TGTGCCAGCAGCCGGGAAGGGACGTCTAATGAAAAACTGTTTTTT.

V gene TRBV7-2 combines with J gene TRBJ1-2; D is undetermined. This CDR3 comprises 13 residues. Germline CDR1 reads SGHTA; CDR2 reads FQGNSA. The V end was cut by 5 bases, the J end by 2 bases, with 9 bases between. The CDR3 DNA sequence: TGTGCCAGCAGCCACACAGCGAACTATGGCTACACCTTC. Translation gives CASSHTANYGYTF.

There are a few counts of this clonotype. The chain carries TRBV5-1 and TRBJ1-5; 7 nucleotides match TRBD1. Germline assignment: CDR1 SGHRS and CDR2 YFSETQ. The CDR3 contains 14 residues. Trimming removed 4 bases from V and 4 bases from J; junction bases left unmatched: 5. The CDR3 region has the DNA TGCGCCAGCAGCCTTGGGACAGAGAATCAGCCCCAGCATTTT. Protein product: CASSLGTENQPQHF. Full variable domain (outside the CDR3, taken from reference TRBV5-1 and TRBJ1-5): KAGVTQTPRYLIKTRGQQVTLSCSPISGHRSVSWYQQTPGQGLQFLFEYFSETQRNKGNFPGRFSGRQFSNSRSEMNVSTLELGDSALYLCASSLGTENQPQHFGDGTRLSIL.

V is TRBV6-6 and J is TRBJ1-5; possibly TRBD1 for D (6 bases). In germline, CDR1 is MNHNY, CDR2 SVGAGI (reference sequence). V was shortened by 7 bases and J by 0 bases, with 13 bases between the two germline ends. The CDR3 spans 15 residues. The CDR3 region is CASIALRGSNQPQHF. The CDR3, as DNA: TGTGCCAGCATCGCCCTCAGGGGTAGCAATCAGCCCCAGCATTTT.

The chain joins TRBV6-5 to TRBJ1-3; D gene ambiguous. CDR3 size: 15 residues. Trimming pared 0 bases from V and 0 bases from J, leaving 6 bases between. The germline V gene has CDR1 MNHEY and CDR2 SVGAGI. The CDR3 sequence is CASSYSQYSGNTIYF. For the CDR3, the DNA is TGTGCCAGCAGTTACTCGCAGTACTCTGGAAACACCATATATTTT.

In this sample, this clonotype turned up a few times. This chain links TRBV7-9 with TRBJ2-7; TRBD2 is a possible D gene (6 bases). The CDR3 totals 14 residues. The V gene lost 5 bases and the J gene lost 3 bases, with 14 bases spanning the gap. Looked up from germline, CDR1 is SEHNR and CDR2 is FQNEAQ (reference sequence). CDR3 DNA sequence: TGTGCCAGCAGCCAATCGACTAGGAACTACGAGCAGTACTTC. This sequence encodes CASSQSTRNYEQYF.

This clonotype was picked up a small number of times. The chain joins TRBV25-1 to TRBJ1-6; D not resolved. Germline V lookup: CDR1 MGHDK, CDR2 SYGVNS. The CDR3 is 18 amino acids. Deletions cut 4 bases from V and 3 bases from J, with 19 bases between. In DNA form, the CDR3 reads TGTGCCAGCAGTGCCCCAGGTCAATTTACCCTCTATAATTCACCCCTCCACTTT. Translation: CASSAPGQFTLYNSPLHF.